This T cell receptor (beta chain) originates from a study of radiation and T cells in renal cell carcinoma. General study points: Compared with controls, irradiated tumors had more, larger dominant CDR3 motifs.

Data came from immunoSEQ multiplex PCR; TCRdb stores just in-frame clones and leaves some out. Of under 20,000 clones listed, roughly 64% were seen once; the top ten hold about 12%. A word on this clone: Its antigen is unidentified.

Noted treatment: 15 Gy SBRT to primary tumor, nephrectomy 4 weeks later. Nephrectomy followed 15 Gy stereotactic body radiation by 4 weeks. The tumor was a clear cell renal cell carcinoma. V lost 7 bases, J lost 6 bases, and 4 bases stayed unmatched. The germline CDR1 and CDR2 sequences are MNHEY and SVGAGI. This CDR3 is built from 12 residues. The rearrangement uses TRBV6-5 and TRBJ2-3, with 7 bases aligning to TRBD2. The receptor's source is a woman aged 65 to 85 with renal cell carcinoma. The source material was tumor tissue, sampled from a patient whose treatment included radiotherapy and nephrectomy. The CDR3 region is CASTTGGDTQYF. The DNA for the CDR3 is TGTGCCAGCACCACCGGGGGGGATACGCAGTATTTT.